This passage covers 22 T cell receptor beta chains from one sample sequenced in a study of blood T cell repertoires in COVID-19. The table came from immunoSEQ multiplex PCR; TCRdb's copy has only in-frame clones and leaves some out. The sample has tens of thousands of clones; 70% to 85% are singletons. Material for sequencing was peripheral blood. The source of these receptors is a woman in her sixties with acute or convalescent COVID-19.

This chain uses TRBV27 with TRBJ1-5; 7 bases are a match to TRBD1. This CDR3 spans 14 amino acids. V lost 5 bases to trimming and J lost 3 bases; unmatched junction nucleotides: 4. Germline V gene lookup returns CDR1 MNHEY and CDR2 SMNVEV (reference sequence). Written as DNA, the CDR3 is TGTGCCAGCAGTCGGGACAGCTACAATCAGCCCCAGCATTTT. This sequence encodes CASSRDSYNQPQHF.

The chain has TRBV6-5 and TRBJ1-4; the D is unclear. The CDR3 is 11 amino acids. V gave up 5 bases and J gave up 13 bases, with 11 bases separating them. The germline V gene has CDR1 MNHEY and CDR2 SVGAGI. CDR3 sequence (DNA): TGTGCCAGCAGTAGCAGGAACATACTGTTTTTT. Its translation: CASSSRNILFF.

The chain carries TRBV30 and TRBJ1-5; the D gene is possibly TRBD1 (5 bases). The CDR3 covers 13 residues. Trimming removed 6 bases at V and 5 bases at J, with 14 bases between. In germline, CDR1 is GTSNPN, CDR2 SVGIG (reference sequence). The chain's CDR3 is CACFTTVYQPQHF. The CDR3 region has the DNA TGTGCCTGTTTCACGACAGTCTATCAGCCCCAGCATTTT.

This clone was detected only once. This chain uses TRBV10-3 with TRBJ2-3; 9 positions match TRBD1. The V gene end was trimmed by 6 bases and the J gene end by 0 bases; junction bases not matched to a gene: 4. CDR1 is ENHRY, CDR2 SYGVKD, per germline. The CDR3 runs to 15 residues. The CDR3 DNA is TGTGCCATCAGCGTTGGGACAGGGAGCACAGATACGCAGTATTTT. Translating it yields CAISVGTGSTDTQYF.

V and J are TRBV18 and TRBJ1-2; 7 bases are shared with TRBD1. From germline, CDR1 is KGHSH and CDR2 LQKENI. The CDR3 has 15 residues. The junction had 5 bases not matched to a gene; V was cut back by 3 bases and J by 1 base. The CDR3 spells CASSPDRALNYGYTF. The CDR3 coding sequence is TGTGCCAGCTCACCCGACAGGGCGCTTAACTATGGCTACACCTTC.

Note on this clone: Other nucleotide sequences from this sample produce the same CDR3. The V and J genes are TRBV5-1 and TRBJ2-7; 10 nucleotides agree with TRBD1. Trimming cost V 3 bases and J 5 bases; bases outside gene matches: 5. Germline lookup yields CDR1 SGHRS and CDR2 YFSETQ. This CDR3 has 14 amino acids. The CDR3 protein is CASSSGTGVDEQYF. Written as DNA, the CDR3 is TGCGCCAGCAGCTCCGGGACAGGGGTCGACGAGCAGTACTTC.

For the CDR3, the DNA is TGTGCCAGCAGCCAGGGGACTATAGGAGAAAACTATGGCTACACCTTC. Amino acid sequence: CASSQGTIGENYGYTF. This sequence joins TRBV4-2 and TRBJ1-2; perhaps TRBD1 as D (5 bases). Germline V CDR1 and CDR2: LGHNA, YNFKEQ. V dropped 3 bases and J dropped 2 bases, with 16 bases sitting between them. The CDR3 extends over 16 amino acids.

The chain couples TRBV6-5 to TRBJ2-7; maybe TRBD2 (6 bases). Germline lookup yields CDR1 MNHEY and CDR2 SVGAGI. This CDR3 is 12 amino acids long. Trimming took off 6 bases at V and 7 bases at J, with 13 bases between the two ends. This CDR3 is CASRNSGVEQYF. For the CDR3, the DNA is TGTGCCAGCAGAAACTCGGGGGTAGAGCAGTACTTC.

The rearrangement links TRBV27 to TRBJ1-1; D gene uncertain. V shed 2 bases and J shed 1 base, with 14 bases lying between them. CDR1 is MNHEY, CDR2 SMNVEV, per germline (reference sequence). There are 16 residues in the CDR3. The CDR3 sequence: CASSLKALGRNTEAFF. As DNA, the CDR3 is TGTGCCAGCAGTTTAAAGGCTCTGGGGAGGAACACTGAAGCTTTCTTT.

V usage is TRBV10-1 and J usage is TRBJ1-1; no firm D call. The CDR3 is made up of 14 amino acids. Trimming left V 4 bases short and J 4 bases short, with 13 bases between. Germline assignment: CDR1 WNHNN and CDR2 SYGVQD (reference sequence). In DNA form, the CDR3 reads TGCGCCAGCAGTGCCGATTCAATGAGCACTGAAGCTTTCTTT. It encodes CASSADSMSTEAFF.

The chain is built from TRBV19 and TRBJ2-2; D is undetermined. The ends were cut back, 3 bases at V and 5 bases at J, with 10 bases in the middle. Germline assignment: CDR1 LNHDA and CDR2 SQIVND (reference sequence). CDR3 size: 14 residues. The CDR3 DNA sequence: TGTGCCAGTAGTATTTTGGCGGAGACCGGGGAGCTGTTTTTT. It yields the protein CASSILAETGELFF.

This rearrangement joins TRBV25-1 to TRBJ1-4; 7 nucleotides align to TRBD1. The CDR3 consists of 13 residues. Germline trimming cut 6 bases from V and 4 bases from J; bases unmatched to any gene: 2. CDR1 and CDR2 (germline): MGHDK, SYGVNS. The DNA for the CDR3 is TGTGCCAGCAGGGACAGGAATAATGAAAAACTGTTTTTT. It translates to CASRDRNNEKLFF.

There are a few counts of this clone. The chain joins TRBV4-1 to TRBJ1-1; a weak D match, TRBD1 (6 bases). Germline V lookup: CDR1 MGHRA, CDR2 YSYEKL. V was cut by 6 bases and J by 1 base, with 12 bases left in between. The CDR3 is made up of 14 amino acids. The CDR3 sequence is CASRKQGTNTEAFF. CDR3 in DNA: TGCGCCAGCAGGAAACAGGGCACGAACACTGAAGCTTTCTTT.

The chain uses TRBV7-9 and TRBJ2-3; 13 bases line up with TRBD2. Germline CDR1 and CDR2: SEHNR and FQNEAQ (reference sequence). J lost 2 bases, V lost 6 bases, and 8 bases had no gene match. The length of the CDR3 is 17 residues. The CDR3 spells CASSPGLAGAPTDTQYF. CDR3 DNA: TGTGCCAGCAGTCCCGGACTAGCGGGGGCCCCCACAGATACGCAGTATTTT. The full variable domain, completed using reference TRBV7-9 and TRBJ2-3, is DTGVSQNPRHKITKRGQNVTFRCDPISEHNRLYWYRQTLGQGPEFLTYFQNEAQLEKSRLLSDRFSAERPKGSFSTLEIQRTEQGDSAMYLCASSPGLAGAPTDTQYFGPGTRLTVL.

The V call is TRBV6-1, the J call TRBJ2-2; 12 bases are shared with TRBD2. The V and J ends lost 3 bases and 6 bases, in that order; junction bases with no gene match: 5. Germline V gene lookup returns CDR1 MNHNS and CDR2 SASEGT. The CDR3 length is 16 residues. This chain's CDR3 is CASSDRLAGVAGELFF. CDR3 bases: TGTGCCAGCAGTGATAGACTAGCGGGAGTTGCCGGGGAGCTGTTTTTT.

V and J are TRBV6-5 and TRBJ1-6, with D perhaps matching TRBD1 (5 bases). Between the trimmed V and J ends, which lost 6 bases and 10 bases, there was a span of 19 bases. CDR1 is MNHEY, CDR2 SVGAGI, per germline. The CDR3 covers 15 residues. CDR3 DNA sequence: TGTGCCAGCAGGGGGCACCCTGGAGCCGGGTCACCCCTCCACTTT. Protein sequence: CASRGHPGAGSPLHF.

This clone has just one count. The chain uses TRBV3-1 (or the pseudogene TRBV3-2) and TRBJ2-1; 10 nucleotides match TRBD2. The CDR3 runs 20 residues. The ends lost 4 bases at V and 7 bases at J; junction bases unmatched: 22. Germline V gives CDR1 LGHDT, CDR2 YNNKEL (reference sequence). The CDR3: CASSPRGLAGAAGRGNEQFF. CDR3 DNA sequence: TGTGCCAGCAGCCCGAGAGGGCTAGCGGGGGCCGCCGGCCGAGGTAATGAGCAGTTCTTC.

The chain carries TRBV24-1 and TRBJ2-2; 8 nucleotides line up with TRBD2. The length of the CDR3 is 15 residues. The V gene end was trimmed by 3 bases and the J gene end by 7 bases; junction bases not matched to a gene: 6. Germline-derived CDR1 and CDR2 are KGHDR and SFDVKD. The CDR3 spells CATSDPGRVNGELFF. The CDR3 coding sequence is TGTGCCACCAGTGATCCCGGGAGGGTAAACGGGGAGCTGTTTTTT.

V usage is TRBV28 and J usage is TRBJ1-5; 7 bases are shared with TRBD1. Looked up from germline, CDR1 is MDHEN and CDR2 is SYDVKM. V lost 2 bases and J lost 4; bases outside the gene matches: 11. CDR3 length equals 17 residues. The CDR3 nucleotides are TGTGCCAGCAGTTTAATACTCTGGGGCAGGGGGAATCAGCCCCAGCATTTT. It specifies CASSLILWGRGNQPQHF.

This sequence joins TRBV2 and TRBJ2-1, with 8 bases fitting TRBD1. The CDR3 extends over 13 amino acids. The V and J ends lost 7 bases and 7 bases, in that order; junction bases with no gene match: 6. The germline CDR1 and CDR2 sequences are SNHLY and FYNNEI. Here the CDR3 reads CASTGQGFNEQFF. The DNA of the CDR3 is TGTGCCAGCACCGGACAGGGTTTTAATGAGCAGTTCTTC.

The chain couples TRBV14 to TRBJ2-5; D is uncertain. The CDR3 length is 13 residues. CDR1 and CDR2 from the germline V gene are SGHDN and FVKESK. V was clipped by 5 bases and J by 5 bases, with 12 bases between them. The CDR3 region has the DNA TGTGCCAGCAGCTCACCAGGCCGGGAGACCCAGTACTTC. It yields the protein CASSSPGRETQYF. The variable domain in full, with the rest retrieved from reference TRBV14 and TRBJ2-5, is EAGVTQFPSHSVIEKGQTVTLRCDPISGHDNLYWYRRVMGKEIKFLLHFVKESKQDESGMPNNRFLAERTGGTYSTLKVQPAELEDSGVYFCASSSPGRETQYFGPGTRLLVL.

This chain joins TRBV14 and TRBJ1-1; weak D call: TRBD1 (5 bases). V was trimmed by 1 base and J by 3 bases, leaving 18 bases between them. CDR3 length equals 17 residues. The germline gives CDR1 SGHDN, CDR2 FVKESK. Written as DNA, the CDR3 is TGTGCCAGCAGCCAAGGACTCGGGGGAGGGGACGACACTGAAGCTTTCTTT. Protein: CASSQGLGGGDDTEAFF.